The 26 T cell receptor beta chains below all came from one sample that was sequenced in a study of human T cells and chemical hapten exposure (dated by TCRdb to the early 2020s). The time point label on this specimen signifies: healthy volunteer bleed at 6 weeks. Total RNA was isolated from unfractionated whole blood collected in Tempus Blood RNA tubes. The library was prepared using RACE. The sample was run on a NextSeq 500. Through fastp at Q25 and MiXCR, TCRdb rebuilt clones from the public reads, retaining in-frame beta chains. Records with the same CDR3 protein are collapsed into one entry carrying the most frequent genes and DNA. The sample yields approximately 84,000 distinct CDR3 sequences; approximately 8% were counted once. The ten top clones hold 1.5% of the sample. The sample comprised whole blood. Receptor source: a male donor in good health. Some clones in this sample may be carry-over from other donors' samples.

This clonotype was seen a few times. The CDR3 sequence: CSARDTSGVYNEQFF. The CDR3 DNA reads as TGCAGTGCTAGAGATACTAGCGGAGTATACAATGAGCAGTTCTTC. The chain uses TRBV20-1 and TRBJ2-1; 8 nucleotides line up with TRBD2. Germline V gene lookup returns CDR1 DFQATT and CDR2 SNEGSKA (reference sequence). Trimming cost V 0 bases and J 4 bases; bases outside gene matches: 5. The CDR3 has 15 amino acids.

The V gene is TRBV20-1, the J gene TRBJ2-5, with TRBD1 identical over 7 bases. The CDR3 covers 17 residues. Losses at the gene ends were 1 base for V and 2 bases for J; bases not matched to a gene: 13. Germline V CDR1 and CDR2: DFQATT, SNEGSKA (reference sequence). CDR3 residues: CSARGRLGRGQQETQYF. CDR3 DNA sequence: TGCAGTGCTAGAGGGCGTCTAGGAAGGGGGCAACAAGAGACCCAGTACTTC.

This chain links TRBV6-2 or TRBV6-3 with TRBJ2-7; 8 bases agree with TRBD1. V shed 2 bases and J 5 bases; nucleotides not matched to a gene: 2. The CDR3 covers 13 residues. CDR1 and CDR2 from the germline V gene are MNHEY and SVGEGT. The CDR3 region has the DNA TGTGCCAGCAGTTACAGGACAGGGAACGAGCAGTACTTC. Translated: CASSYRTGNEQYF.

This clonotype was found a few times. This chain links TRBV10-1 with TRBJ2-2; no clear D gene. V was clipped by 11 bases and J by 4 bases, with 17 bases between them. This CDR3 is built from 14 residues. The germline V gene encodes CDR1 WNHNN and CDR2 SYGVQD (reference sequence). The CDR3 here is CASQVGPITGELFF. CDR3 DNA: TGCGCCTCTCAAGTTGGACCCATCACCGGGGAGCTGTTTTTT.

The J gene is TRBJ2-3, the V gene TRBV5-1; D is ambiguous. Deletions cut 4 bases from V and 4 bases from J, with 13 bases between. CDR1 and CDR2 from the germline V gene are SGHRS and YFSETQ. The CDR3 is 14 residues long. The CDR3 protein is CASSNLLDADTQYF. The DNA for the CDR3 is TGCGCCAGCAGCAATTTACTTGATGCAGATACGCAGTATTTT. Complete variable domain (other parts from reference TRBV5-1 and TRBJ2-3): KAGVTQTPRYLIKTRGQQVTLSCSPISGHRSVSWYQQTPGQGLQFLFEYFSETQRNKGNFPGRFSGRQFSNSRSEMNVSTLELGDSALYLCASSNLLDADTQYFGPGTRLTVL.

This clonotype appeared a few times. The V call is TRBV7-2, the J call TRBJ1-1, with a possible D match to TRBD1 (6 bases). Germline assignment: CDR1 SGHTA and CDR2 FQGNSA. The length of the CDR3 is 14 residues. Trimming took off 3 bases at V and 0 bases at J, with 8 bases between the two ends. CDR3 DNA: TGTGCCAGCAGCTTTGACAGGCTGAACACTGAAGCTTTCTTT. Protein product: CASSFDRLNTEAFF.

This clonotype turned up a few times. This sequence joins TRBV5-6 and TRBJ2-1; 9 nucleotides align to TRBD2. V lost 4 bases to trimming and J lost 9 bases; unmatched junction nucleotides: 20. CDR3 length equals 18 residues. Looked up from germline, CDR1 is SGHDT and CDR2 is YYEEEE. CDR3 residues: CASSPWVLGLALSAEQFF. In nucleotides, the CDR3 is TGTGCCAGCAGCCCTTGGGTTCTGGGACTAGCCCTATCTGCTGAGCAGTTCTTC.

V gene TRBV5-5 combines with J gene TRBJ2-7; D unresolved. This CDR3 has 13 residues. CDR1 and CDR2 from the germline V gene are SGHKS and YYEKEE (reference sequence). Deletions cut 0 bases from V and 3 bases from J, with 7 bases between. The CDR3 bases are TGTGCCAGCAGCTTGGTGCTGAGCTACGAGCAGTACTTC. The encoded protein is CASSLVLSYEQYF. Using reference TRBV5-5 and TRBJ2-7 for the parts outside the CDR3, the full variable domain is DAGVTQSPTHLIKTRGQQVTLRCSPISGHKSVSWYQQVLGQGPQFIFQYYEKEERGRGNFPDRFSARQFPNYSSELNVNALLLGDSALYLCASSLVLSYEQYFGPGTRLTVT.

In its sample, this clonotype was seen a few times. The V gene is TRBV7-9, the J gene TRBJ1-5; 9 bases match TRBD1. Germline lookup yields CDR1 SEHNR and CDR2 FQNEAQ (reference sequence). V trimming: 3 bases; J trimming: 5 bases; junction bases outside the gene matches: 2. The CDR3 is 14 residues long. The CDR3 is CASSFTGGHQPQHF. The CDR3 nucleotides read TGTGCCAGCAGCTTTACAGGGGGCCATCAGCCCCAGCATTTT.

V gene TRBV20-1 combines with J gene TRBJ1-5, with a possible D match to TRBD1 (6 bases). The V gene's germline CDR1 is DFQATT and CDR2 SNEGSKA (reference sequence). The CDR3 is 15 residues long. Trimming took 4 bases from V and 0 from J, leaving 13 bases between them. In DNA, the CDR3 is TGCAGTGCTACGGACAGCCCTTATAGCAATCAGCCCCAGCATTTT. Its translation is CSATDSPYSNQPQHF.

At least ten counts were recorded for this clonotype. The rearrangement uses TRBV20-1 and TRBJ1-1, with 8 bases matching TRBD1. CDR3 length: 13 amino acids. The trim removed 4 bases at V and 6 bases at J, leaving 7 bases unmatched. The germline V gene has CDR1 DFQATT and CDR2 SNEGSKA (reference sequence). The CDR3 nucleotides read TGCAGTGCTATCGCAGGGGGCAGGGCTGAAGCTTTCTTT. Encoded protein: CSAIAGGRAEAFF.

This clonotype was picked up a small number of times. This rearrangement joins TRBV5-1 to TRBJ2-1; 16 nucleotides align to TRBD2. The J segment lost 7 bases and the V segment lost 4 bases, leaving 5 bases of the junction unmatched. There are 16 residues in the CDR3. Germline V lookup: CDR1 SGHRS, CDR2 YFSETQ. DNA for the CDR3: TGCGCCAGCAGCGGCGGGACTAGCGGGAGGGGGAATGAGCAGTTCTTC. Translated: CASSGGTSGRGNEQFF.

The table lists this clonotype with a few counts. This chain links TRBV27 with TRBJ2-7; the D call may be TRBD1 or TRBD2 (5 bases each). Germline loops: CDR1 MNHEY, CDR2 SMNVEV (reference sequence). The CDR3 contains 16 residues. The V end was cut by 5 bases, the J end by 4 bases, with 21 bases between. The CDR3 reads CASSHERGVGVYEQYF. CDR3 bases: TGTGCCAGCAGTCATGAGAGGGGCGTGGGGGTTTACGAGCAGTACTTC.

This clonotype was seen only a few times. The chain uses TRBV3-1 and TRBJ2-7; 10 nucleotides line up with TRBD1. This CDR3 region has 13 residues. Germline values: CDR1 LGHDT, CDR2 YNNKEL (reference sequence). V was pared by 7 bases and J by 7 bases, with 7 bases of the junction left unmatched. CDR3 sequence (DNA): TGTGCCAGCAAAAGACAGGGGGCACGAGAGCAGTACTTC. It specifies CASKRQGAREQYF.

At least ten counts were recorded for this clonotype. This chain connects TRBV5-1 to TRBJ1-2, with D possibly matching TRBD1 (6 bases). The V gene lost 2 bases and the J gene lost 0 bases, with 17 bases spanning the gap. The CDR3 is 17 amino acids. In germline, CDR1 is SGHRS, CDR2 YFSETQ. CDR3 protein: CASSLGRGDIANYGYTF. The DNA of the CDR3 is TGCGCCAGCAGCTTAGGAAGGGGGGACATCGCTAACTATGGCTACACCTTC.

This chain links TRBV20-1 with TRBJ1-1; D is ambiguous. This CDR3 spans 13 amino acids. The V gene's germline CDR1 is DFQATT and CDR2 SNEGSKA (reference sequence). Trimming left V 0 bases short and J 3 bases short, with 8 bases between. The CDR3 spells CSARESSDTEAFF. The CDR3, as DNA: TGCAGTGCTAGAGAGAGCAGTGACACTGAAGCTTTCTTT.

The chain combines TRBV6-5 with TRBJ1-6; a possible D gene is TRBD1 (6 bases). Trimming stripped 5 bases from V and 6 bases from J, with 11 bases between. CDR3 length: 14 amino acids. CDR1 is MNHEY, CDR2 SVGAGI, per germline. The CDR3 DNA follows: TGTGCCAGCAGTACGACGGACAGTAATTCACCCCTCCACTTT. This gives the protein CASSTTDSNSPLHF.

This clonotype came up a few times. The chain has TRBV6-2 or TRBV6-3 and TRBJ1-5; TRBD1 matches 7 bases. V was clipped by 2 bases and J by 3 bases; unmatched bases: 16. Per germline, CDR1 MNHEY and CDR2 SVGEGT. The CDR3 is 19 residues long. The CDR3, as DNA: TGTGCCAGCAGTTACCCCGACAGGGTACCCGTTGGACTCAATCAGCCCCAGCATTTT. As protein: CASSYPDRVPVGLNQPQHF.

A few counts support this clonotype. This chain links TRBV12-3 or TRBV12-4 with TRBJ2-1; 9 positions agree with TRBD2. The CDR3 totals 14 residues. V lost 7 bases and J lost 4; bases outside the gene matches: 5. In DNA, the CDR3 is TGTGCCAGCAAGGAACTAGCGGGTTACAATGAGCAGTTCTTC. It is translated as CASKELAGYNEQFF.

This clonotype was seen at least ten times. The J gene is TRBJ2-7, the V gene TRBV5-4, with D possibly matching TRBD2 (6 bases). The length of the CDR3 is 14 residues. Trimming took off 2 bases at V and 2 bases at J, with 11 bases between the two ends. CDR1 is SGHNT and CDR2 is YYREEE in the germline V gene (reference sequence). The CDR3 nucleotides read TGTGCCAGCAGCTTCGGCGGGGAGACCTACGAGCAGTACTTC. Translated, it gives CASSFGGETYEQYF.

In its sample, this clonotype was seen once. V gene TRBV10-3 combines with J gene TRBJ2-3; TRBD2 matches at 12 bases. In germline, CDR1 is ENHRY, CDR2 SYGVKD. Trimming cost V 6 bases and J 13 bases; bases outside gene matches: 17. This CDR3 comprises 16 residues. The CDR3 DNA reads as TGTGCCATCAGAGATACTAGCGGGGGGTTTCTGGTTTCGGAGTATTTT. It codes for CAIRDTSGGFLVSEYF.

This sequence joins TRBV6-1 and TRBJ2-3, with 8 bases identical to TRBD2. V gave up 6 bases and J gave up 0 bases; unmatched junction bases: 8. The CDR3 spans 16 residues. Germline V CDR1 and CDR2: MNHNS, SASEGT. The CDR3 bases are TGTGCCAGCAGCGGCGGGGGGCGACCAAGCACAGATACGCAGTATTTT. Protein product: CASSGGGRPSTDTQYF.

The sample holds many counts of this clonotype. V gene TRBV27 combines with J gene TRBJ1-5, with D possibly TRBD1 on 5 matching bases. The CDR3 spans 15 residues. Trimming took 5 bases from V and 5 from J, leaving 16 bases between them. CDR1 is MNHEY and CDR2 is SMNVEV in the germline V gene (reference sequence). The CDR3 DNA sequence: TGTGCCAGCAGTCTGACTGGCAGGGAAGATCAGCCCCAGCATTTT. Translating gives CASSLTGREDQPQHF.

This clonotype has just a few counts. The J gene is TRBJ2-3, the V gene TRBV5-6, with no clear D. V lost 2 bases and J 3 bases, leaving 16 bases between the germline ends. The CDR3 spans 16 residues. Germline V gene data show CDR1 as SGHDT and CDR2 as YYEEEE. In nucleotides, the CDR3 is TGTGCCAGCAGCTTTGACGTACGCTCTCGGACAGATACGCAGTATTTT. It encodes CASSFDVRSRTDTQYF.

The chain joins TRBV7-9 to TRBJ2-7; 7 nucleotides line up with TRBD1. CDR1 SEHNR and CDR2 FQNEAQ come from the germline V gene (reference sequence). The CDR3 runs to 16 residues. V was clipped by 5 bases and J by 1 base; unmatched bases: 11. CDR3 sequence: CASSRSRGTASYEQYF. The CDR3 DNA reads as TGTGCCAGCAGCCGAAGCAGGGGGACGGCGTCCTACGAGCAGTACTTC.

The J gene is TRBJ2-3, the V gene TRBV6-6; TRBD2 aligns across 7 bases. With 6 bases clipped from V and 3 bases from J, the junction kept 9 bases outside the gene matches. This CDR3 has 15 amino acids. CDR1 is MNHNY, CDR2 SVGAGI, per germline (reference sequence). CDR3 residues: CASRPGGGGTDTQYF. CDR3 DNA: TGTGCCAGCAGACCGGGGGGTGGTGGGACAGATACGCAGTATTTT.